This TCR beta chain was captured in a study of regulatory T cells in long-lasting Graves disease. J was trimmed by 3 bases and V by 8 bases; bases with no gene match: 10. The CDR3 extends over 14 amino acids. Germline V CDR1 and CDR2: MDHEN, SYDVKM. This clonotype was seen repeatedly, ten times or more. In building TCR beta libraries, iRepertoire HTBI primers were used together with Arm-PCR of CDR3 regions. In the source study's methods: Identification across samples found some 60 TRBV and roughly 13 TRBJ segments. In TCRdb, the multiplex PCR reads were re-called with MiXCR into one record per CDR3 protein. What appears here as the V and J calls and clone size reflects TCRdb's work, not the paper's. The data hold 400,000 or so distinct CDR3 sequences, with about a fifth observed a single time. Regarding time point: persistent/refractory GD, antithyroid drugs over 5 years with positive TRAb. The TCR library was made from RNA extracted from PBMCs.

The chain uses TRBV28 and TRBJ2-7, with 7 bases identical to TRBD2. The sample in question was peripheral blood mononuclear cells (PBMCs), obtained when the disease was refractory, from a patient treated with antithyroid drugs. The sequence was obtained from a female donor with Graves disease. This chain's CDR3 is CASRPGGSGYEQYF. The CDR3 DNA sequence: TGTGCCAGCCGCCCTGGCGGGAGCGGCTACGAGCAGTACTTC.